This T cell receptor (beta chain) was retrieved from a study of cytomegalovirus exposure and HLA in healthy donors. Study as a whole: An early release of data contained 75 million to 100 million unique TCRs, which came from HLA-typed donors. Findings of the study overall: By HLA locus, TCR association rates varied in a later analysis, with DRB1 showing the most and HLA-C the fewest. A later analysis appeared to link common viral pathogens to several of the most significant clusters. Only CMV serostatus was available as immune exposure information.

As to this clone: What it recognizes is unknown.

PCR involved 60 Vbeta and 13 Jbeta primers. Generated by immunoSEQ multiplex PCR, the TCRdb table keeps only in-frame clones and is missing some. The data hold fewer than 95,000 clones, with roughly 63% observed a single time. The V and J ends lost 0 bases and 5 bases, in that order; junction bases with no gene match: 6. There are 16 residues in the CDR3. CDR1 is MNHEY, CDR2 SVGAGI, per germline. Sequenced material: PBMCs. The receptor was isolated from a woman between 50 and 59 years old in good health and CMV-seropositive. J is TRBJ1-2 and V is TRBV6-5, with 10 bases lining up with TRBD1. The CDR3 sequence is CASSYSLGTGAYGYTF. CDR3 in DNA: TGTGCCAGCAGTTACTCTCTCGGGACAGGGGCTTATGGCTACACCTTC.